These 7 T cell receptor beta chains were all obtained from the same sample, sequenced in a study of response to subunit inactivated influenza vaccine. TCRdb reprocessed the RT-PCR reads via MiXCR and lists one record per CDR3 protein. The sample lists roughly 700,000 distinct CDR3 sequences, 15% to 18% seen once, with roughly 12% in the top ten. Sequencing was performed on PBMCs from blood, taken roughly 13 days after vaccination. The source of these receptors is a man aged 50-60 years who received an inactivated influenza vaccine.

CDR3 DNA sequence: TGTGCCAGCAGACCTAGCGGGATGGCCAAAAACATTCAGTACTTC. Protein sequence: CASRPSGMAKNIQYF. This chain links TRBV3-1 with TRBJ2-4; 9 positions match TRBD2. Germline V gene lookup returns CDR1 LGHDT and CDR2 YNNKEL (reference sequence). V shed 6 bases and J 1 base; nucleotides not matched to a gene: 4. The CDR3 has 15 amino acids.

To note about this clonotype: No conserved phenylalanine or tryptophan ends this CDR3, so it is likely a read error. J is TRBJ2-7 and V is TRBV29-1, with D tentatively TRBD1 (5 bases). The V and J ends lost 3 bases and 4 bases respectively, with 7 bases between them. The V gene's germline CDR1 is SQVTM and CDR2 ANQGSEA. The CDR3 is 11 residues long. CDR3 DNA sequence: TGCAGCGTTGAGAAGGGGTACGAGCAGTACTAC. Amino acids: CSVEKGYEQYY.

This sequence joins TRBV7-9 and TRBJ1-6; D might be TRBD1 (5 bases). The germline V gene has CDR1 SEHNR and CDR2 FQNEAQ (reference sequence). The CDR3 has 16 amino acids. Trimming took off 5 bases at V and 0 bases at J, with 11 bases between the two ends. The chain's CDR3 is CASSKGTSSYNSPLHF. CDR3 DNA: TGTGCCAGCAGCAAGGGGACGAGCTCCTATAATTCACCCCTCCACTTT.

This clonotype was picked up a small number of times. This rearrangement joins TRBV7-2 to TRBJ1-1; TRBD1 matches 8 bases. CDR3 length: 15 residues. Per germline, CDR1 SGHTA and CDR2 FQGNSA. V shed 2 bases, J shed 6 bases, and the junction held 8 bases outside the gene matches. CDR3 DNA: TGTGCCAGCAGCTTAACCCGGGACAGGCTGGCTGAAGCTTTCTTT. Amino acid sequence: CASSLTRDRLAEAFF.

A few counts support this clonotype. This sequence joins TRBV7-9 and TRBJ2-3; TRBD2 agrees at 9 bases. Germline loops: CDR1 SEHNR, CDR2 FQNEAQ (reference sequence). The CDR3 has 15 amino acids. Trimming took 7 bases from V and 6 from J; bases not matched to a gene: 11. CDR3 DNA sequence: TGTGCCAGCATGCTCGCGGGGGGGCCGTTGGATACGCAGTATTTT. As protein: CASMLAGGPLDTQYF.

The V call is TRBV20-1, the J call TRBJ2-7; 11 bases agree with TRBD2. The germline gives CDR1 DFQATT, CDR2 SNEGSKA (reference sequence). V shed 1 base, J shed 3 bases, and the junction held 5 bases outside the gene matches. CDR3 size: 15 residues. The CDR3 spells CSARGTSGSIYEQYF. The CDR3, as DNA: TGCAGTGCTAGAGGAACTAGCGGGAGTATCTACGAGCAGTACTTC.

This chain connects TRBV11-2 to TRBJ1-1; the D is unclear. V lost 4 bases, J lost 6 bases, and 9 bases lay in between. CDR1 and CDR2 from the germline V gene are SGHAT and FQNNGV. There are 12 residues in the CDR3. CDR3 protein: CASSSGIAEAFF. In nucleotides, the CDR3 is TGTGCCAGCAGCTCGGGAATCGCTGAAGCTTTCTTT.